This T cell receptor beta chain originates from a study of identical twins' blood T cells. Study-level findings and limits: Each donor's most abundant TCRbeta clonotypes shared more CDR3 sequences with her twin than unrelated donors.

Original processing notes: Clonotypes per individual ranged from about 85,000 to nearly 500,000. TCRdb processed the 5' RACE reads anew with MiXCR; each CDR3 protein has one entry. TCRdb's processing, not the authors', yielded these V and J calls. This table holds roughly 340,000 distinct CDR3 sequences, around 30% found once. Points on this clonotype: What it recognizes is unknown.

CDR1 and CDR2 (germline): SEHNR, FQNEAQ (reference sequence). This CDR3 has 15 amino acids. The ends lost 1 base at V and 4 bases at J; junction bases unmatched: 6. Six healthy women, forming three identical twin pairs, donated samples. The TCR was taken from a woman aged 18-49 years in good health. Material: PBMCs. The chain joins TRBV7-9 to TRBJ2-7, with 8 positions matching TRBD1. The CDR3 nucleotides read TGTGCCAGCAGCTTAGGGCAGGGGGCGGAATACGAGCAGTACTTC. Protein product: CASSLGQGAEYEQYF.